This entry lists 8 T cell receptor beta chains sequenced from one sample in a study of vaccination and CD4 T cells after COVID-19. Scientists ran DNA taken from cultured CD4+ T cells through the Oncomine TCR Beta short-read assay for sequencing. TCRdb reprocessed the PCR reads via MiXCR and lists one record per CDR3 protein. The sample lists fewer than 30,000 distinct CDR3 sequences, 28% occurring once. The antigens for these receptors are not known. Time point noted: late sampling 161 to 241 days after vaccination in three convalescent patients. The treatment: roughly 10-day PBMC culture with coronavirus spike peptide pools or control peptides (ViraFEST assay). The source was CD4+ T cells from blood, cultured in vitro, collected about 7 months after SARS-CoV-2 vaccination. Receptor source: a human donor who had recovered from COVID-19.

The chain couples TRBV18 to TRBJ2-7; no clear D gene. There are 12 residues in the CDR3. V lost 3 bases and J 3 bases, leaving 6 bases between the germline ends. Germline assignment: CDR1 KGHSH and CDR2 LQKENI. The CDR3 protein is CASSPDGYEQYF. CDR3 DNA: TGTGCCAGCTCACCCGACGGCTACGAGCAGTACTTC. Drawing the rest from reference TRBV18 and TRBJ2-7, the complete variable domain is NAGVMQNPRHLVRRRGQEARLRCSPMKGHSHVYWYRQLPEEGLKFMVYLQKENIIDESGMPKERFSAEFPKEGPSILRIQQVVRGDSAAYFCASSPDGYEQYFGPGTRLTVT.

This clonotype was seen only a few times. The chain is built from TRBV20-1 and TRBJ2-2; no reliable D call. Germline assignment: CDR1 DFQATT and CDR2 SNEGSKA (reference sequence). V shed 1 base and J shed 4 bases, with 10 bases lying between them. The CDR3 is 14 amino acids. CDR3: CSARVIGSTGELFF. The CDR3 region has the DNA TGCAGTGCTAGAGTCATTGGAAGCACCGGGGAGCTGTTTTTT.

The V gene is TRBV6-1, the J gene TRBJ2-2; no clear D gene. V was shortened by 5 bases and J by 7 bases, with 11 bases between the two germline ends. CDR1 is MNHNS, CDR2 SASEGT, per germline. This CDR3 comprises 13 residues. The CDR3 is CASSPVSVGELFF. The CDR3 bases are TGTGCCAGCAGTCCAGTCTCTGTCGGGGAGCTGTTTTTT.

V is TRBV20-1 and J is TRBJ2-2, with 8 bases aligning to TRBD2. This CDR3 contains 15 residues. CDR1 is DFQATT and CDR2 is SNEGSKA in the germline V gene (reference sequence). With 6 bases clipped from V and 5 bases from J, the junction kept 11 bases outside the gene matches. The CDR3 DNA reads TGCAGTGCCAGCGTGTGGGCGGGAGGAACCGGGGAGCTGTTTTTT. Translated, it gives CSASVWAGGTGELFF.

This clonotype was counted between two and nine times. J is TRBJ2-6 and V is TRBV6-5; no clear D. The germline CDR1 and CDR2 sequences are MNHEY and SVGAGI. The V and J ends lost 4 bases and 4 bases respectively, with 11 bases between them. The CDR3 covers 15 residues. In DNA, the CDR3 is TGTGCCAGCAGTTTATCTCTGTGGGGGGCCAACGTCCTGACTTTC. Encoded protein: CASSLSLWGANVLTF.

This clonotype appeared a few times. The chain carries TRBV7-9 and TRBJ2-7; D may match TRBD1 or TRBD2 (5 bases each). Germline CDR1 is SEHNR and CDR2 is FQNEAQ (reference sequence). CDR3 size: 18 residues. Trimming stripped 1 base from V and 0 bases from J, with 19 bases between. The CDR3 sequence is CASSLGQLGAPLSYEQYF. The DNA of the CDR3 is TGTGCCAGCAGCTTAGGGCAACTAGGGGCCCCCCTCTCCTACGAGCAGTACTTC. The full variable domain, its missing parts supplied by reference TRBV7-9 and TRBJ2-7, is DTGVSQNPRHKITKRGQNVTFRCDPISEHNRLYWYRQTLGQGPEFLTYFQNEAQLEKSRLLSDRFSAERPKGSFSTLEIQRTEQGDSAMYLCASSLGQLGAPLSYEQYFGPGTRLTVT.

V usage is TRBV5-4 and J usage is TRBJ1-6; 7 nucleotides agree with TRBD1. V gave up 4 bases and J gave up 8 bases; unmatched junction bases: 18. The CDR3 totals 18 residues. From germline, CDR1 is SGHNT and CDR2 YYREEE (reference sequence). The CDR3, as DNA: TGTGCCAGCAGCCTCCTGGCGGTCTGGGGACAGAACGATTCACCCCTCCACTTT. As protein: CASSLLAVWGQNDSPLHF.

This clonotype showed up just a few times. The chain couples TRBV6-5 to TRBJ1-5, with D unclear. The germline gives CDR1 MNHEY, CDR2 SVGAGI. The CDR3 totals 13 residues. V was cut by 2 bases and J by 4 bases, with 6 bases left in between. CDR3 protein: CASSYAANQPQHF. The CDR3, as DNA: TGTGCCAGCAGTTACGCGGCAAATCAGCCCCAGCATTTT.